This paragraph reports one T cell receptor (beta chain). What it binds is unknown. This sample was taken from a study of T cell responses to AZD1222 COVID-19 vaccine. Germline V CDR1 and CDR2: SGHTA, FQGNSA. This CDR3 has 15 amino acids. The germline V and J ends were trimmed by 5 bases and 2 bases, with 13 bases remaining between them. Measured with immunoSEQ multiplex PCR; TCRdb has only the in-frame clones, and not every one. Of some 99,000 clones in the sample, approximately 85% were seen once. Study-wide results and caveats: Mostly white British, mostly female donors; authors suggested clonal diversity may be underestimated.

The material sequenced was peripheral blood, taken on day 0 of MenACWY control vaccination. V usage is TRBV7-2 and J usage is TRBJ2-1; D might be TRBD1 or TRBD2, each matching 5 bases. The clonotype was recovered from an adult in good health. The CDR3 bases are TGTGCCAGCAGCCGGGACCTAACCGCCTACAATGAGCAGTTCTTC. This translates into CASSRDLTAYNEQFF. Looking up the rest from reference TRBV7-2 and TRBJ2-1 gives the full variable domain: GAGVSQSPSNKVTEKGKDVELRCDPISGHTALYWYRQSLGQGLEFLIYFQGNSAPDKSGLPSDRFSAERTGGSVSTLTIQRTQQEDSAVYLCASSRDLTAYNEQFFGPGTRLTVL.